The present T cell receptor (beta chain) was sequenced within a study of a mutant IDH1 vaccine in newly diagnosed glioma. Study background: All eight of the vaccinations patients received fell in weeks 1, 3, 5, 7, 11, 15, 19 and 23. Patients got radiotherapy, temozolomide, or both beforehand, and most got both.

Time point specified: week 23, last vaccination. Every single dose of the vaccine, 300 ug of mutant IDH1 20-mer peptide, came with topical imiquimod. New WHO grade 3 or 4 IDH1-mutant, ATRX-lost astrocytomas were present in all donors. Note on this clone: Antigen specificity is unknown.

V was clipped by 3 bases and J by 7 bases, with 16 bases between them. The CDR3 has 15 residues. CDR1 is MNHNS, CDR2 SASEGT, per germline. Sequencing was performed with immunoSEQ multiplex PCR; in TCRdb, only in-frame clones are kept and a portion is missing. The sample yields tens of thousands of clones, approximately 78% seen once. The chain is built from TRBV6-1 and TRBJ1-5; a possible D gene is TRBD1 (5 bases). The sequence came from a woman aged 35 to 49 with glioma. Some clones in this sample may be carry-over from other donors' samples. The sample was PBMCs, taken from a glioma patient whose treatment included an IDH1 peptide vaccine. This CDR3 is CASSERQPKKQPQHF. The CDR3, as DNA: TGTGCCAGCAGTGAGCGACAGCCTAAAAAGCAGCCCCAGCATTTT.